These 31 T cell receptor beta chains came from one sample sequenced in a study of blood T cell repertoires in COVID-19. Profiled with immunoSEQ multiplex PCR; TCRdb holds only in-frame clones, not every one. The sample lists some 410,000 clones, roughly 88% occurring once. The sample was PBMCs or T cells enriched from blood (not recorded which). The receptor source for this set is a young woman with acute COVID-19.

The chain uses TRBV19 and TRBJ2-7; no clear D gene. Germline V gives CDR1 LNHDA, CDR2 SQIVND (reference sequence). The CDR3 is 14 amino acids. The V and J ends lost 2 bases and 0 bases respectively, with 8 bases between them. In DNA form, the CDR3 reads TGTGCCAGTAGTATATCCAGGAACTCCTACGAGCAGTACTTC. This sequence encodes CASSISRNSYEQYF.

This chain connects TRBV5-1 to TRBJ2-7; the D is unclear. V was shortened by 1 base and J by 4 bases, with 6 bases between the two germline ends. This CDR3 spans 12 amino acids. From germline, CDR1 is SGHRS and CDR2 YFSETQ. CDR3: CASSLNNYEQYF. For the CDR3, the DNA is TGCGCCAGCAGCTTGAACAATTACGAGCAGTACTTC.

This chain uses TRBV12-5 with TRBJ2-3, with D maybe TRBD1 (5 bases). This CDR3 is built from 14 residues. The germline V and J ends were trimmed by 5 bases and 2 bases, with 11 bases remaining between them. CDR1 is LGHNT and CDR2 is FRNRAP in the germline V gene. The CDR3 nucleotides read TGTGCTAGTGGTGCCGACAGTCTCACAGATACGCAGTATTTT. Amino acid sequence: CASGADSLTDTQYF.

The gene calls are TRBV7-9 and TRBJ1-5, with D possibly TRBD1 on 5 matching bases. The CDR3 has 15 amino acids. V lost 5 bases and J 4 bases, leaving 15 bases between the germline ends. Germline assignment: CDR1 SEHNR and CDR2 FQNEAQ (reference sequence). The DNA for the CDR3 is TGTGCCAGCAGCGCCGCGGAGGGGAGAAATCAGCCCCAGCATTTT. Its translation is CASSAAEGRNQPQHF.

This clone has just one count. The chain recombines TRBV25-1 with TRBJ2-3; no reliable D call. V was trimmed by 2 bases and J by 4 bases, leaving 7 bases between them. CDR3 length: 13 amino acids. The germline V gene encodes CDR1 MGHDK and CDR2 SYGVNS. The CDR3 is CASSENLADTQYF. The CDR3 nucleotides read TGTGCCAGCAGTGAAAACTTGGCAGATACGCAGTATTTT.

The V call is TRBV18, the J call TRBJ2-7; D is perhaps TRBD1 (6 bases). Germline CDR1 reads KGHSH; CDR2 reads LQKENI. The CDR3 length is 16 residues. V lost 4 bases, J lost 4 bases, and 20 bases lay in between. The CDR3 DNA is TGTGCCAGCTCACTTATTTTCCGGACAGAGATATACGAGCAGTACTTC. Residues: CASSLIFRTEIYEQYF.

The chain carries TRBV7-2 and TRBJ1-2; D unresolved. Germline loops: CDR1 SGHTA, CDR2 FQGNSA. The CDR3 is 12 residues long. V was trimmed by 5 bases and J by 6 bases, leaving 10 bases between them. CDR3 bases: TGTGCCAGCAGCCCCGGTCCTGATGGCTACACCTTC. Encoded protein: CASSPGPDGYTF.

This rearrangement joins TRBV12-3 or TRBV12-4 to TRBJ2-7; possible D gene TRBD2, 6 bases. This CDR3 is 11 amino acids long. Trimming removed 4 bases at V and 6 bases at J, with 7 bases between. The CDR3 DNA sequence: TGTGCCAGCAGTTCGGGAGTCGAGCAGTACTTC. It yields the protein CASSSGVEQYF.

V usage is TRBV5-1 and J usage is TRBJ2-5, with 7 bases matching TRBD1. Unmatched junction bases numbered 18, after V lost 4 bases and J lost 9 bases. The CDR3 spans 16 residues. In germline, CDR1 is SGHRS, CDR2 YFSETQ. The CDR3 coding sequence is TGCGCCAGCAGCCCCAGCCCCGGGACAGCGGCGGTTGCCCAGTACTTC. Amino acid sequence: CASSPSPGTAAVAQYF.

Here the CDR3 reads CASSMGSPGSTDTQYF. CDR3 nucleotide sequence: TGTGCCAGTAGTATGGGTTCCCCGGGGTCCACAGATACGCAGTATTTT. The J gene is TRBJ2-3, the V gene TRBV19; perhaps TRBD2 as D (5 bases). The germline gives CDR1 LNHDA, CDR2 SQIVND (reference sequence). V shed 3 bases and J shed 2 bases, with 15 bases lying between them. This CDR3 has 16 residues.

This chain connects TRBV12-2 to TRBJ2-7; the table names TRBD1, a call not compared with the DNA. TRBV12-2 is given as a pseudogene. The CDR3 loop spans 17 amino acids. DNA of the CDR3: TGTGCAAGTCGCTTAGGTTATCGGTGGGGGCAGGGCTACGAGCAGTACTTC. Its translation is CASRLGYRWGQGYEQYF.

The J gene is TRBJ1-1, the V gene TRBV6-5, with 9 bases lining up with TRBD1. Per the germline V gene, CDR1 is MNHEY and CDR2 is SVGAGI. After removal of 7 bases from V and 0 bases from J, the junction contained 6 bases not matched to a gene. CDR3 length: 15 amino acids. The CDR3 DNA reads TGTGCCAGCATTCGGGACAGGGCCGTGAACACTGAAGCTTTCTTT. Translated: CASIRDRAVNTEAFF.

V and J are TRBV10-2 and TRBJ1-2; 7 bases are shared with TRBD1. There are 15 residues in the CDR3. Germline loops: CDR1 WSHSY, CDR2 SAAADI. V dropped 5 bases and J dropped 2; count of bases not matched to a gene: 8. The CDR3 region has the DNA TGCGCCAGCAGTTCTGGAGGGGGCGTCAACTATGGCTACACCTTC. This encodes CASSSGGGVNYGYTF.

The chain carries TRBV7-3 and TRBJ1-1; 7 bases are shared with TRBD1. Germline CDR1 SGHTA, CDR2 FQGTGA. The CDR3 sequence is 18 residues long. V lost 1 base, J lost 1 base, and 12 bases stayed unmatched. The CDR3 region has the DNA TGTGCCAGCAGCTTAAAAGGGTCGGGACAGAATCCGAACACTGAAGCTTTCTTT. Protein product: CASSLKGSGQNPNTEAFF.

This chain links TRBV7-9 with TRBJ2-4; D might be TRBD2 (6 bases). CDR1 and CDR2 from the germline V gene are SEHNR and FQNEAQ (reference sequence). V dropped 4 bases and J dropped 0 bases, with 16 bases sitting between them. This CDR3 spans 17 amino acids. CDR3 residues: CASSSTGETLAKNIQYF. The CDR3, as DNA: TGTGCCAGCAGCTCCACGGGGGAAACACTAGCCAAAAACATTCAGTACTTC.

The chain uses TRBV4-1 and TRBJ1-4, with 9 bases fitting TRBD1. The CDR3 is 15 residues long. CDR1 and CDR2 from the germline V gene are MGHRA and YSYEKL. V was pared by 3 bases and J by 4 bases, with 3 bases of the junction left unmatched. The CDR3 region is CASSQGQGYNEKLFF. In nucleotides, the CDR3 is TGCGCCAGCAGCCAGGGACAGGGCTATAATGAAAAACTGTTTTTT.

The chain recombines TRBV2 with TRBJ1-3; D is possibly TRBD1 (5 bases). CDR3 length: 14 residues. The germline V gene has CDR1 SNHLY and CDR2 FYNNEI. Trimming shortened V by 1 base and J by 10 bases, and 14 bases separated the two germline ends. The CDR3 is CASSEEYRGGTIYF. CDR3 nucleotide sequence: TGTGCCAGCAGTGAAGAGTATCGGGGGGGGACCATATATTTT.

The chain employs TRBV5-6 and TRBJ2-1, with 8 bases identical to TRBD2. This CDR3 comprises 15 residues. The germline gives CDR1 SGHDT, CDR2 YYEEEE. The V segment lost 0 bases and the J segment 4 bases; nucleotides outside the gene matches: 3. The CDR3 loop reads CASSLAGGGYNEQFF. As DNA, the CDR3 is TGTGCCAGCAGCTTGGCCGGCGGGGGGTACAATGAGCAGTTCTTC.

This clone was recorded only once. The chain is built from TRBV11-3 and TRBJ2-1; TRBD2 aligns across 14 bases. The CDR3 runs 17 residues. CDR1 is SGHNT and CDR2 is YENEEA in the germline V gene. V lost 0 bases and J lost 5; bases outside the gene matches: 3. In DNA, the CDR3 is TGTGCCAGCAGCTTAGAGAGACTAGCGGGGGGGAACAATGAGCAGTTCTTC. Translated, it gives CASSLERLAGGNNEQFF.

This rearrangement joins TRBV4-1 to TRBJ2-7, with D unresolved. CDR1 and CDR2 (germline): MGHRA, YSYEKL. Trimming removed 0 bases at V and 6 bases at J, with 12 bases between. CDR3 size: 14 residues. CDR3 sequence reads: CASSQDGLSGEQYF. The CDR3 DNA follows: TGCGCCAGCAGCCAAGACGGGTTGAGTGGCGAGCAGTACTTC.

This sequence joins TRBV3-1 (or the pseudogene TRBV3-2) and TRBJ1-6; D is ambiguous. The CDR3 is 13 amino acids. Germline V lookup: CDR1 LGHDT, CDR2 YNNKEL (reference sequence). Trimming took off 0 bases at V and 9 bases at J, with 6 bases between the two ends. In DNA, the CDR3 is TGTGCCAGCAGCCAAGATCCGGGTTCACCCCTCCACTTT. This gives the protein CASSQDPGSPLHF.

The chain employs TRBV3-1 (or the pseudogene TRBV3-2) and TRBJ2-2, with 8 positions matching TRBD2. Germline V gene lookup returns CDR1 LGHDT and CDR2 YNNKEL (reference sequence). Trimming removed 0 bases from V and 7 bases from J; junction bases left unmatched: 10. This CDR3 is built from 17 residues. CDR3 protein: CASSQDTSGGVGGELFF. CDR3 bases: TGTGCCAGCAGCCAAGATACGAGCGGGGGAGTCGGCGGGGAGCTGTTTTTT.

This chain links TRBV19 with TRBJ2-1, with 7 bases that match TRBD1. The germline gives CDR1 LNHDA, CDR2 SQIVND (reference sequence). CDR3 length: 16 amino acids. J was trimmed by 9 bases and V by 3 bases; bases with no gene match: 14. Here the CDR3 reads CASSIRGQEVHSEQFF. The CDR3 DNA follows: TGTGCCAGTAGTATTAGGGGGCAGGAGGTTCACAGTGAGCAGTTCTTC.

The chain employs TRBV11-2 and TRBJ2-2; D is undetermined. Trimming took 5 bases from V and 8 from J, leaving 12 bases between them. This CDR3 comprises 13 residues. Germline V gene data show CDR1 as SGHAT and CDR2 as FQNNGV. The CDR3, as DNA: TGTGCCAGCAGCCCCTTCGTCCAGGGGGAGCTGTTTTTT. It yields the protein CASSPFVQGELFF.

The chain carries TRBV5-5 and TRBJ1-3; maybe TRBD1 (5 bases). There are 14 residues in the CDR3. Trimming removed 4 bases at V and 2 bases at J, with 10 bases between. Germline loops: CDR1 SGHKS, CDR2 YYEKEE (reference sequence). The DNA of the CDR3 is TGTGCCAGCAGCGGGGTGGGGCCTGGAAACACCATATATTTT. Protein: CASSGVGPGNTIYF.

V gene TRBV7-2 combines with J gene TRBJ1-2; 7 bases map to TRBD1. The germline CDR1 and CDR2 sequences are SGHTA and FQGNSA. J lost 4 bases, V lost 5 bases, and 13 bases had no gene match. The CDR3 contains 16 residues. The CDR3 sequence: CASSPERQGIGYGYTF. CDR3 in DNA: TGTGCCAGCAGCCCAGAGAGACAGGGTATCGGCTATGGCTACACCTTC.

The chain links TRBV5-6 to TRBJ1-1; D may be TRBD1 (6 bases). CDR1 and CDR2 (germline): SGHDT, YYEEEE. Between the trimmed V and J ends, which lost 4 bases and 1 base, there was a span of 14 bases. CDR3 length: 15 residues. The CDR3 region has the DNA TGTGCCAGCAGCGATACAGGGTCTTGGAACACTGAAGCTTTCTTT. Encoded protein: CASSDTGSWNTEAFF.

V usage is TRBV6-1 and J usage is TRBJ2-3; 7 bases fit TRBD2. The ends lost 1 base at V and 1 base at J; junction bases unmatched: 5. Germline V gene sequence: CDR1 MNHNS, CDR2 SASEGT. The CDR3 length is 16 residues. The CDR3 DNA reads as TGTGCCAGCAGTGAAGTAGTCGCGGGGGGCACAGATACGCAGTATTTT. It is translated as CASSEVVAGGTDTQYF.

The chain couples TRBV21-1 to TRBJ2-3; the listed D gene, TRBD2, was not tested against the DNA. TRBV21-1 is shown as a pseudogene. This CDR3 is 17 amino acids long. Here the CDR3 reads CASSKGWVDGGSDTQYF. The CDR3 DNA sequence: TGTGCCAGCAGCAAAGGTTGGGTAGACGGAGGATCGGATACGCAGTATTTT.

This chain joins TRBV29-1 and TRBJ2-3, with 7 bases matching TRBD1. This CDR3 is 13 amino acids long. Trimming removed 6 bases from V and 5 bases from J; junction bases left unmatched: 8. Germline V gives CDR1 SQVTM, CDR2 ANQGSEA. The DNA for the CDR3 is TGCAGCGTCCGAACAGGGGAAGTAGATACGCAGTATTTT. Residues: CSVRTGEVDTQYF.

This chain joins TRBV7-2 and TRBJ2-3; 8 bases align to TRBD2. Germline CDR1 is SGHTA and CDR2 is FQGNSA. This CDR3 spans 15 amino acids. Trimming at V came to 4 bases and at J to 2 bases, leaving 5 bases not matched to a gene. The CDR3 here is CASSYLAGYTDTQYF. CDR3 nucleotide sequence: TGTGCCAGCAGCTACCTAGCGGGCTACACAGATACGCAGTATTTT.